This T cell receptor (beta chain) was identified during a study of somatic mutations in cytotoxic T cells in rheumatoid arthritis. Germline values: CDR1 SGDLS, CDR2 YYNGEE. The CDR3 loop spans 15 amino acids. The V gene lost 2 bases and the J gene lost 0 bases, with 12 bases spanning the gap. The table came from immunoSEQ multiplex PCR; TCRdb's copy has only in-frame clones and leaves some out. The sample has roughly 17,000 clones, 80% seen once. The chain recombines TRBV9 with TRBJ2-7; D assignment may be TRBD1 or TRBD2 (6 bases each). The TCR originated in an adult with rheumatoid arthritis. The specimen sequenced was CD8+ T cells sorted from blood. The DNA of the CDR3 is TGTGCCAGCAGCGTGGACGGGGGCTCCTCCTACGAGCAGTACTTC. This codes for CASSVDGGSSYEQYF.